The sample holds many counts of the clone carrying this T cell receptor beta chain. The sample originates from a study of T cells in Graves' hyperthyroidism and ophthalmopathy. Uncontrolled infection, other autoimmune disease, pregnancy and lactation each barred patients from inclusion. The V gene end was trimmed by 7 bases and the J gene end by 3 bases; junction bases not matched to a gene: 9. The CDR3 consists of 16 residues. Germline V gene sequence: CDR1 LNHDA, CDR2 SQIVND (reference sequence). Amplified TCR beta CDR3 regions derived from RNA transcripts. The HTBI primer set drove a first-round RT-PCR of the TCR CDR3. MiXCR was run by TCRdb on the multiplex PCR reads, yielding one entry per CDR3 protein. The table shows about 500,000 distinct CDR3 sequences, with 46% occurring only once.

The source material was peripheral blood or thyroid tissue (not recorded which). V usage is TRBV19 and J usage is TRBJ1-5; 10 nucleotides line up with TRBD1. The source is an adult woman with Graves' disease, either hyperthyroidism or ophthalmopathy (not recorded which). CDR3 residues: CASTPQDRGNNQPQHF. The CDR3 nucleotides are TGTGCCAGTACCCCGCAGGACAGGGGGAACAATCAGCCCCAGCATTTT.